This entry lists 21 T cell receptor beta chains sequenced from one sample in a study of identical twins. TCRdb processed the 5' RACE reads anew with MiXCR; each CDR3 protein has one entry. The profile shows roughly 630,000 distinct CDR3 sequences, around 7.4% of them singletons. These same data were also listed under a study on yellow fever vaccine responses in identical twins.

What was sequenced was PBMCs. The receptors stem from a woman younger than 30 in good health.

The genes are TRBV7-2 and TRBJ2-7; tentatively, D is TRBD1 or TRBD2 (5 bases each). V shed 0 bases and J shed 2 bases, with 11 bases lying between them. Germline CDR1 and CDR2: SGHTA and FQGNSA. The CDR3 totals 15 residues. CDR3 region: CASSLAEWDAYEQYF. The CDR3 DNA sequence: TGTGCCAGCAGCTTAGCCGAGTGGGACGCCTACGAGCAGTACTTC.

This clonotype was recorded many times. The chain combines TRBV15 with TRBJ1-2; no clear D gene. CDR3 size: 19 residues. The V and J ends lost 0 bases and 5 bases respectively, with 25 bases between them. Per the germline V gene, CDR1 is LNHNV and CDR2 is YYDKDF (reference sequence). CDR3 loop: CATSRESLGGGEREYGYTF. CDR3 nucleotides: TGTGCCACCAGCAGAGAAAGCCTTGGTGGCGGGGAAAGGGAGTATGGCTACACCTTC.

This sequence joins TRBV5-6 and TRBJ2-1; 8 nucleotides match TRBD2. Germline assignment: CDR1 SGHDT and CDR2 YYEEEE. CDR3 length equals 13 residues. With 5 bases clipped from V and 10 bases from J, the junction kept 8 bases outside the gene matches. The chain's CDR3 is CASRVGLAREQFF. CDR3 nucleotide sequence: TGTGCCAGCAGGGTTGGACTAGCCCGGGAGCAGTTCTTC.

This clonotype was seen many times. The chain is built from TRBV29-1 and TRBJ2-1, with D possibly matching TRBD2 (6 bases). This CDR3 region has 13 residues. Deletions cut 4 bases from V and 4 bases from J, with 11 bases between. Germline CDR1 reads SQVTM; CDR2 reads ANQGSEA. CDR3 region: CSVGQAGYNEQFF. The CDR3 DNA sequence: TGCAGCGTTGGGCAAGCGGGTTACAATGAGCAGTTCTTC.

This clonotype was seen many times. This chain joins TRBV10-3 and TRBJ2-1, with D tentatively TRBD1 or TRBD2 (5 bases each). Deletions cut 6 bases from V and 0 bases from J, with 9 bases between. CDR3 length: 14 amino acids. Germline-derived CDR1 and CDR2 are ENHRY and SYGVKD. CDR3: CAIRGTGSYNEQFF. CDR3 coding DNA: TGTGCCATCAGAGGGACGGGCTCCTACAATGAGCAGTTCTTC.

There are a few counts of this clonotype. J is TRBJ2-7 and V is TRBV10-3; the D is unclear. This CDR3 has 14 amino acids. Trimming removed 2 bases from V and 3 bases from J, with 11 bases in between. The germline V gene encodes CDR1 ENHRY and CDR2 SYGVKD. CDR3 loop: CAISEGFAIYEQYF. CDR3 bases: TGTGCCATCAGTGAGGGTTTCGCTATCTACGAGCAGTACTTC.

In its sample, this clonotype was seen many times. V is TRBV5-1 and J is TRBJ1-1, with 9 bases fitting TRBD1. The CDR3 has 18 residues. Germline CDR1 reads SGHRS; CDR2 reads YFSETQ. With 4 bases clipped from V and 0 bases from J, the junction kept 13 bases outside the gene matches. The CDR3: CASSTTGTGSGLNTEAFF. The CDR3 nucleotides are TGCGCCAGCAGCACTACCGGGACAGGGTCGGGGTTGAACACTGAAGCTTTCTTT.

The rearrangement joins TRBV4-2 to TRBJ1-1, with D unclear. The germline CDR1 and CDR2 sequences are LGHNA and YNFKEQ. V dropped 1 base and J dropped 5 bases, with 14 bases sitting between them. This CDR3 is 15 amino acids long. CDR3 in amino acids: CASSQVSASRTEAFF. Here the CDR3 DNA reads TGTGCCAGCAGCCAAGTCTCGGCGAGTCGGACTGAAGCTTTCTTT.

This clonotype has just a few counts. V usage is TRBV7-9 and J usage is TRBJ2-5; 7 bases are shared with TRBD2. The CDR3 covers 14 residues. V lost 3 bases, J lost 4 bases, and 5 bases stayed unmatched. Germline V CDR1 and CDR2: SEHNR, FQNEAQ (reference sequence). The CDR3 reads CASSLGASGETQYF. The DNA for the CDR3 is TGTGCCAGCAGCTTGGGAGCTAGCGGAGAGACCCAGTACTTC.

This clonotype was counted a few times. CDR3 residues: CASSYRGGNQPQHF. CDR3 DNA: TGTGCCAGCAGTTACAGGGGTGGCAATCAGCCCCAGCATTTT. The chain is built from TRBV2 and TRBJ1-5, with 7 bases identical to TRBD1. Germline CDR1 and CDR2: SNHLY and FYNNEI. The CDR3 is made up of 14 amino acids. The V gene end was trimmed by 5 bases and the J gene end by 2 bases; junction bases not matched to a gene: 3.

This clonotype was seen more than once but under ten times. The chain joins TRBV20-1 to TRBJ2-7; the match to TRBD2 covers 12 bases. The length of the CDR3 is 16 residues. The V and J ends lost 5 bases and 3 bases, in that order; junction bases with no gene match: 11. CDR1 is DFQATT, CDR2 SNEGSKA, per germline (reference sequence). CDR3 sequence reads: CSAPQSTSGGYYEQYV. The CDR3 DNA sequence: TGCAGTGCTCCTCAATCGACTAGCGGGGGATACTACGAGCAGTACGTC.

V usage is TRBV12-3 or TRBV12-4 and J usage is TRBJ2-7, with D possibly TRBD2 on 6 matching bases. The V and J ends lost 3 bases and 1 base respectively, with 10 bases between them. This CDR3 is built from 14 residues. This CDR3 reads CASSFREVSYEQYF. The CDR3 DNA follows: TGTGCCAGCAGTTTCAGGGAGGTTTCCTACGAGCAGTACTTC.

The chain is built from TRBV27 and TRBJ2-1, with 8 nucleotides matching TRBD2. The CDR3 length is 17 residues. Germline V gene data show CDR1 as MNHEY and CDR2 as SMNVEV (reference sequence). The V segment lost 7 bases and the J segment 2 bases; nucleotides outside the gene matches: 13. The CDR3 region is CASKIGLTSGAYNEQFF. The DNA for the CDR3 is TGTGCCAGCAAAATAGGGCTTACTAGCGGAGCCTACAATGAGCAGTTCTTC.

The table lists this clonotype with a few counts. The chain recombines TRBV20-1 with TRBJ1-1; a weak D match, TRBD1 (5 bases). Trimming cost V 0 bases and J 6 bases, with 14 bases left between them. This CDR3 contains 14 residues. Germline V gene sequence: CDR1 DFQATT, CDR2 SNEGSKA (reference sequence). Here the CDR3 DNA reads TGCAGTGCTAGAGATGGGTCCCGGGGGGCTGAAGCTTTCTTT. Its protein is CSARDGSRGAEAFF.

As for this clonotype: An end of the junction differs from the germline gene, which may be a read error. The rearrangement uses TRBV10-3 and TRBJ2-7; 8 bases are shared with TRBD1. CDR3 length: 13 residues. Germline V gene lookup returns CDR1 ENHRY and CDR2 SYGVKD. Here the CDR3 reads CAIGDRGNYEQYF. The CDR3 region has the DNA TGTGCCATCGGTGACAGGGGAAACTACGAGCAGTACTTC.

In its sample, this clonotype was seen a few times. The CDR3 DNA is TGCGCCAGCAGCTTGGAGGCAGGGGGCAGGTACGAGCAGTACTTC. Protein: CASSLEAGGRYEQYF. The chain combines TRBV5-1 with TRBJ2-7, with TRBD1 matching 8 bases. Losses at the gene ends were 0 bases for V and 4 bases for J; bases not matched to a gene: 6. Germline V gene lookup returns CDR1 SGHRS and CDR2 YFSETQ. The CDR3 is made up of 15 amino acids.

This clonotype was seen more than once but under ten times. CDR3 residues: CASKEGLGNEQYF. CDR3 nucleotides: TGTGCCAGCAAGGAGGGCTTAGGGAACGAGCAGTACTTC. This chain connects TRBV28 to TRBJ2-7; D might be TRBD2 (6 bases). This CDR3 contains 13 residues. V lost 7 bases, J lost 5 bases, and 15 bases lay in between. Germline V gives CDR1 MDHEN, CDR2 SYDVKM.

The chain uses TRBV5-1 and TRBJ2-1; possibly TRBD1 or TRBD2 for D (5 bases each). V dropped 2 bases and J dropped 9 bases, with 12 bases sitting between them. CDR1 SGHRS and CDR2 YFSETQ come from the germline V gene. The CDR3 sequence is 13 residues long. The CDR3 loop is CASSLTRDGEQFF. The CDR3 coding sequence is TGCGCCAGCAGCTTAACAAGGGACGGTGAGCAGTTCTTC.

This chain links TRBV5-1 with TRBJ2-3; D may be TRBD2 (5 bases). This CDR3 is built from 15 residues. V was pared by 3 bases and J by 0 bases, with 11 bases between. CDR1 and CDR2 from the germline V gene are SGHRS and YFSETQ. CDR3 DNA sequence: TGCGCCAGCAGCTACGGAGGAATAAGCACAGATACGCAGTATTTT. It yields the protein CASSYGGISTDTQYF.

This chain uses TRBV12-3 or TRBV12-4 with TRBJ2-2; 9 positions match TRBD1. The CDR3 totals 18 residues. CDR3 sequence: CTCSPRTGATINTGELFF. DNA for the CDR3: TGTACCTGCAGTCCTAGGACAGGGGCCACCATTAACACCGGGGAGCTGTTTTTT.

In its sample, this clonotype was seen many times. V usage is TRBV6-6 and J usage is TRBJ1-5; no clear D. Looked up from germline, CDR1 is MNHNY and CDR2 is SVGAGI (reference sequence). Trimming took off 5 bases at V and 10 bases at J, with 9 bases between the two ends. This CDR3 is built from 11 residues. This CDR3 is CASSLGGPQHF. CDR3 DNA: TGTGCCAGCAGTCTTGGAGGCCCCCAGCATTTT.